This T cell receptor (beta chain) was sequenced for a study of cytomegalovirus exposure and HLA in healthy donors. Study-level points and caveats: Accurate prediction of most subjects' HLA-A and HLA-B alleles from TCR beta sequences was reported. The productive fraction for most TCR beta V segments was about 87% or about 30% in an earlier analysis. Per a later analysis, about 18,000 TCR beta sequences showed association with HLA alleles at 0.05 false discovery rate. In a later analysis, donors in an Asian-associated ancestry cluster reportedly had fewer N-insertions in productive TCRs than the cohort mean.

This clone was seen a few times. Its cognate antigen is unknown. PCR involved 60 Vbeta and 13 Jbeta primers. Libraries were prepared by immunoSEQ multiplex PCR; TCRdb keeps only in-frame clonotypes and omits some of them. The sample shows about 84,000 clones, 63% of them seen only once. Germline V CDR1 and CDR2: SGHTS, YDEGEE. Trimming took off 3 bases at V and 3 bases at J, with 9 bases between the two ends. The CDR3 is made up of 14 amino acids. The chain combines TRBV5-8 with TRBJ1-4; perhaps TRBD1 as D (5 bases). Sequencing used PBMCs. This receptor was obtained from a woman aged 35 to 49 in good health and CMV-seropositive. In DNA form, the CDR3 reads TGTGCCAGCAGCTCCGGACATTCTAATGAAAAACTGTTTTTT. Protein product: CASSSGHSNEKLFF.